Below, 21 T cell receptor beta chains from the same sample are listed, as sequenced in a study of cytomegalovirus exposure and HLA in healthy donors. 13 Jbeta primers and 60 Vbeta primers were used for the PCR. TCRdb's table, derived via immunoSEQ multiplex PCR, lists solely in-frame clones and lacks some. Counted here are 200,000 or so clones, about 80% occurring once; the ten biggest clones make up 2.5% to 3.5%. Sequencing was carried out using PBMCs. All receptors derive from a woman aged 25 to 39 in good health and CMV-seronegative.

V is TRBV6-6 and J is TRBJ2-3; TRBD2 matches 13 bases. This CDR3 comprises 16 residues. V lost 4 bases and J lost 2; bases outside the gene matches: 3. Germline V CDR1 and CDR2: MNHNY, SVGAGI (reference sequence). CDR3 in amino acids: CASSSTSGGDTDTQYF. CDR3 DNA: TGTGCCAGCAGTTCAACTAGCGGGGGGGACACAGATACGCAGTATTTT.

J is TRBJ1-1 and V is TRBV7-8, with 7 positions matching TRBD1. Germline-derived CDR1 and CDR2 are SGHVS and FQNEAQ. This CDR3 is built from 14 residues. Germline trimming cut 7 bases from V and 5 bases from J; bases unmatched to any gene: 10. In DNA, the CDR3 is TGTGCCAGCAACCTCCGACAGGGACAGACTGAAGCTTTCTTT. It encodes CASNLRQGQTEAFF. The full variable domain, with the rest looked up from reference TRBV7-8 and TRBJ1-1, is GAGVSQSPRYKVAKRGQDVALRCDPISGHVSLFWYQQALGQGPEFLTYFQNEAQLDKSGLPSDRFFAERPEGSVSTLKIQRTQQEDSAVYLCASNLRQGQTEAFFGQGTRLTVV.

V is TRBV19 and J is TRBJ1-1; possibly TRBD1 for D (6 bases). Trimming cost V 3 bases and J 2 bases, with 13 bases left between them. Germline CDR1 is LNHDA and CDR2 is SQIVND (reference sequence). This CDR3 contains 15 residues. CDR3 bases: TGTGCCAGTAGTATTGGATGGGGGCCTAACACTGAAGCTTTCTTT. This sequence encodes CASSIGWGPNTEAFF. Drawing the rest from reference TRBV19 and TRBJ1-1, the complete variable domain is DGGITQSPKYLFRKEGQNVTLSCEQNLNHDAMYWYRQDPGQGLRLIYYSQIVNDFQKGDIAEGYSVSREKKESFPLTVTSAQKNPTAFYLCASSIGWGPNTEAFFGQGTRLTVV.

This chain joins TRBV27 and TRBJ1-1; 12 bases line up with TRBD1. The germline gives CDR1 MNHEY, CDR2 SMNVEV (reference sequence). The CDR3 consists of 16 residues. V was clipped by 4 bases and J by 8 bases; unmatched bases: 11. CDR3 DNA: TGTGCCAGCAGTTCCTCCCGGGACAGGGGGCGAGGGGAAGCTTTCTTT. Residues: CASSSSRDRGRGEAFF.

The DNA of the CDR3 is TGTGCCAGCAGTATCCCGGGTGGAGCGGGAGAGACCCAGTACTTC. Its translation: CASSIPGGAGETQYF. V usage is TRBV28 and J usage is TRBJ2-5; a weak D match, TRBD2 (6 bases). Germline CDR1 and CDR2: MDHEN and SYDVKM. V gave up 5 bases and J gave up 4 bases, with 17 bases separating them. There are 15 residues in the CDR3.

The chain joins TRBV6-1 to TRBJ1-1; possibly TRBD1 for D (6 bases). The CDR3 is 14 residues long. Germline V gene sequence: CDR1 MNHNS, CDR2 SASEGT. Trimming took 6 bases from V and 4 from J, leaving 15 bases between them. The CDR3 region is CASRGTPLRTEAFF. As DNA, the CDR3 is TGTGCCAGCAGGGGGACACCCCTGCGCACTGAAGCTTTCTTT.

The J gene is TRBJ2-3, the V gene TRBV29-1; the D is unclear. This CDR3 spans 15 amino acids. Germline values: CDR1 SQVTM, CDR2 ANQGSEA. Trimming removed 2 bases at V and 1 base at J, with 13 bases between. CDR3 residues: CSVEPWAFGTDTQYF. CDR3 nucleotides: TGCAGCGTTGAACCATGGGCGTTCGGCACAGATACGCAGTATTTT.

The table lists this clone with a few counts. The chain links TRBV30 to TRBJ1-5, with D possibly TRBD1 on 6 matching bases. Germline CDR1 GTSNPN, CDR2 SVGIG (reference sequence). The CDR3 has 15 residues. V was pared by 4 bases and J by 5 bases, with 18 bases between. The CDR3 nucleotides are TGTGCCTGGACCAAGGGGGGGGGAACCGATCAGCCCCAGCATTTT. Its translation is CAWTKGGGTDQPQHF. Full variable domain (missing parts from reference TRBV30 and TRBJ1-5): SQTIHQWPATLVQPVGSPLSLECTVEGTSNPNLYWYRQAAGRGLQLLFYSVGIGQISSEVPQNLSASRPQDRQFILSSKKLLLSDSGFYLCAWTKGGGTDQPQHFGDGTRLSIL.

This chain uses TRBV7-9 with TRBJ1-5; maybe TRBD1 (6 bases). Germline values: CDR1 SEHNR, CDR2 FQNEAQ (reference sequence). The CDR3 loop spans 17 amino acids. V shed 5 bases and J shed 6 bases, with 23 bases lying between them. The CDR3: CASSELGAPGLGQPQHF. For the CDR3, the DNA is TGTGCCAGCAGCGAACTGGGGGCACCGGGATTAGGTCAGCCCCAGCATTTT. Combining the CDR3 with reference TRBV7-9 and TRBJ1-5 gives the whole variable domain DTGVSQNPRHKITKRGQNVTFRCDPISEHNRLYWYRQTLGQGPEFLTYFQNEAQLEKSRLLSDRFSAERPKGSFSTLEIQRTEQGDSAMYLCASSELGAPGLGQPQHFGDGTRLSIL.

This clone came up once. The V call is TRBV2, the J call TRBJ2-1; TRBD2 aligns across 14 bases. CDR1 and CDR2 from the germline V gene are SNHLY and FYNNEI. Trimming took 9 bases from V and 6 from J; bases not matched to a gene: 1. The CDR3 contains 13 residues. CDR3 sequence: CARGTSGSNEQFF. The CDR3 DNA sequence: TGTGCCAGGGGGACTAGCGGGAGCAATGAGCAGTTCTTC.

The chain uses TRBV18 and TRBJ1-1, with D possibly matching TRBD1 (5 bases). Germline assignment: CDR1 KGHSH and CDR2 LQKENI. The CDR3 spans 13 residues. V shed 3 bases and J shed 5 bases, with 10 bases lying between them. As DNA, the CDR3 is TGTGCCAGCTCACCGGGGGGAAGGACTGAAGCTTTCTTT. Protein: CASSPGGRTEAFF.

The chain joins TRBV6-6 to TRBJ1-1; 7 nucleotides match TRBD1. CDR1 MNHNY and CDR2 SVGAGI come from the germline V gene (reference sequence). The CDR3 contains 16 residues. V trimming: 2 bases; J trimming: 4 bases; junction bases outside the gene matches: 10. Here the CDR3 DNA reads TGTGCCAGCAGTTACGGAGGGGGCGGCTTCGGCACTGAAGCTTTCTTT. This gives the protein CASSYGGGGFGTEAFF.

In this sample, this clone turned up a few times. This rearrangement joins TRBV6-1 to TRBJ2-7, with D possibly TRBD1 on 6 matching bases. V lost 6 bases and J lost 1, with 13 bases in between. The CDR3 has 14 amino acids. From germline, CDR1 is MNHNS and CDR2 SASEGT. CDR3 amino acids: CASSVDSLSYEQYF. As DNA, the CDR3 is TGTGCCAGCAGCGTGGACAGCTTATCCTACGAGCAGTACTTC.

The gene calls are TRBV6-4 and TRBJ2-3; D might be TRBD2 (6 bases). V gave up 0 bases and J gave up 9 bases, with 7 bases separating them. CDR1 and CDR2 (germline): MRHNA, SNTAGT. This CDR3 region has 12 residues. The CDR3 coding sequence is TGTGCCAGCAGTGACTCTGGGGGGACGCAGTATTTT. This gives the protein CASSDSGGTQYF.

The sample holds a few counts of this clone. An end of the junction does not agree with germline; a read error may underlie this. The chain combines TRBV2 with TRBJ1-2; 8 bases are a match to TRBD1. The CDR3 sequence is 13 residues long. CDR1 and CDR2 (germline): SNHLY, FYNNEI. The DNA for the CDR3 is TGTGCCCCCAGGGGGCGGGCGGCCTATGGCTACCCCTTC. As protein: CAPRGRAAYGYPF.

The chain links TRBV5-4 to TRBJ1-1, with 8 bases identical to TRBD1. CDR3 size: 16 residues. Unmatched junction bases numbered 5, after V lost 0 bases and J lost 1 base. The germline V gene encodes CDR1 SGHNT and CDR2 YYREEE (reference sequence). The DNA for the CDR3 is TGTGCCAGCAGCTTGGGAGACAGGGGACAGAACACTGAAGCTTTCTTT. Protein product: CASSLGDRGQNTEAFF.

The chain is built from TRBV29-1 and TRBJ1-2, with TRBD1 identical over 7 bases. V lost 5 bases to trimming and J lost 6 bases; unmatched junction nucleotides: 12. CDR1 and CDR2 (germline): SQVTM, ANQGSEA. The CDR3 covers 14 residues. The CDR3 loop reads CSVRGQTLGDGYTF. The CDR3 coding sequence is TGCAGCGTTAGGGGACAGACTTTGGGGGATGGCTACACCTTC.

V is TRBV30 and J is TRBJ2-7, with 7 bases identical to TRBD2. Trimming took 2 bases from V and 1 from J; bases not matched to a gene: 8. The CDR3 covers 15 residues. CDR1 is GTSNPN and CDR2 is SVGIG in the germline V gene (reference sequence). In nucleotides, the CDR3 is TGTGCCTGGAGTCCGAAAAGCGGGGCATCCTACGAGCAGTACTTC. Protein product: CAWSPKSGASYEQYF.

The V call is TRBV7-6, the J call TRBJ2-3, with TRBD1 identical over 7 bases. Germline CDR1 and CDR2: SGHVS and FNYEAQ. The CDR3 contains 15 residues. Trimming at V came to 3 bases and at J to 1 base, leaving 4 bases not matched to a gene. CDR3 residues: CASSLRDRGTDTQYF. CDR3 sequence (DNA): TGTGCCAGCAGCTTGAGGGACAGAGGCACAGATACGCAGTATTTT.

The J gene is TRBJ2-2, the V gene TRBV10-3; TRBD1 aligns across 7 bases. Germline loops: CDR1 ENHRY, CDR2 SYGVKD. With V trimmed by 0 bases and J by 4 bases, 5 bases remained unmatched. The CDR3 consists of 16 residues. The CDR3 DNA sequence: TGTGCCATCAGTGAGTCCCCAACAGGGGCCACCGGGGAGCTGTTTTTT. It is translated as CAISESPTGATGELFF.

The chain employs TRBV7-2 and TRBJ2-7; 7 positions agree with TRBD2. Looked up from germline, CDR1 is SGHTA and CDR2 is FQGNSA. The CDR3 is 18 residues long. Germline trimming cut 7 bases from V and 2 bases from J; bases unmatched to any gene: 20. CDR3 loop: CASTSRIKAGLSPYEQYF. The CDR3 DNA reads as TGTGCCAGCACTTCCCGAATAAAGGCGGGACTAAGTCCCTACGAGCAGTACTTC.